The 22 T cell receptor beta chains below come from one sample, sequenced in a study of T cells in Graves' hyperthyroidism and ophthalmopathy (dated by TCRdb to about 2019). Library construction relied on multiplex PCR. The sequencer was an Illumina HiSeq 2000. The TCR beta CDR3 regions were amplified from RNA transcripts. A first-round RT-PCR of the TCR CDR3 used the HTBI primer set with the Qiagen OneStep RT-PCR kit. The public reads were reprocessed in TCRdb via fastp at Q25 and MiXCR, keeping in-frame beta chains. Every CDR3 protein is listed once, alongside the most common genes and DNA of its rows. The sample table holds about 590,000 distinct CDR3 sequences, of which around 16% were seen once. Together, the top ten hold under 7.5% of the sample. Source material: blood. Receptor source: a young woman with Graves' hyperthyroidism.

This clonotype was detected many times. The rearrangement joins TRBV6-1 to TRBJ1-1; D is uncertain. CDR1 MNHNS and CDR2 SASEGT come from the germline V gene. Trimming took 7 bases from V and 3 from J, leaving 12 bases between them. The CDR3 is made up of 13 amino acids. Here the CDR3 DNA reads TGTGCCAGCACCTACCTCGTTGACACTGAAGCTTTCTTT. Its protein is CASTYLVDTEAFF.

This clonotype came up many times. CDR3 sequence: CASSFVQRGSTDTQYF. The CDR3 nucleotides read TGTGCCAGCAGCTTTGTACAGCGGGGGTCCACAGATACGCAGTATTTT. The V gene is TRBV7-6, the J gene TRBJ2-3; 8 bases match TRBD2. Trimming took 3 bases from V and 2 from J; bases not matched to a gene: 7. The CDR3 is made up of 16 amino acids. Germline V CDR1 and CDR2: SGHVS, FNYEAQ.

This chain connects TRBV5-1 to TRBJ2-7, with D maybe TRBD2 (5 bases). There are 14 residues in the CDR3. V lost 0 bases to trimming and J lost 5 bases, with 12 bases between them. Germline-derived CDR1 and CDR2 are SGHRS and YFSETQ. The CDR3 DNA reads as TGCGCCAGCAGCTTGGAAACCGGGGTCCACGAGCAGTACTTC. Protein product: CASSLETGVHEQYF.

This CDR3 is CASSESEAGVSYNEQFF. The CDR3 DNA follows: TGTGCCAGCAGTGAGTCGGAAGCGGGGGTCTCCTACAATGAGCAGTTCTTC. This chain uses TRBV6-1 with TRBJ2-1; 8 bases align to TRBD2. Per the germline V gene, CDR1 is MNHNS and CDR2 is SASEGT. This CDR3 spans 17 amino acids. Germline trimming cut 3 bases from V and 0 bases from J; bases unmatched to any gene: 7.

This clonotype was picked up many times. The CDR3: CASSGGISSYNEQFF. Here the CDR3 DNA reads TGCGCCAGCAGCGGAGGAATAAGCTCCTACAATGAGCAGTTCTTC. This chain connects TRBV5-1 to TRBJ2-1; maybe TRBD2 (5 bases). Trimming cost V 4 bases and J 0 bases, with 11 bases left between them. Germline CDR1 SGHRS, CDR2 YFSETQ. CDR3 length: 15 residues.

The chain is built from TRBV7-9 and TRBJ2-7, with D perhaps TRBD2 (5 bases). Trimming cost V 4 bases and J 2 bases, with 15 bases left between them. CDR1 is SEHNR and CDR2 is FQNEAQ in the germline V gene (reference sequence). CDR3 length: 15 residues. The CDR3 sequence: CASSSDYLSTYEQYF. CDR3 sequence (DNA): TGTGCCAGCAGCTCCGACTACTTAAGCACCTACGAGCAGTACTTC.

This clonotype showed up many times. The V call is TRBV5-1, the J call TRBJ1-6; possibly TRBD1 for D (6 bases). With 4 bases removed from V and 9 bases from J, the gap between germline ends came to 11 bases. Germline V lookup: CDR1 SGHRS, CDR2 YFSETQ. CDR3 size: 13 residues. CDR3 loop: CASSIGGGSPLHF. CDR3 nucleotide sequence: TGCGCCAGCAGCATCGGGGGCGGTTCACCCCTCCACTTT.

This clonotype has ten or more counts. This chain joins TRBV10-3 and TRBJ1-5; D possibly corresponds to TRBD1 (5 bases). Per germline, CDR1 ENHRY and CDR2 SYGVKD. Trimming stripped 2 bases from V and 6 bases from J, with 14 bases between. This CDR3 is 15 amino acids long. The CDR3 region is CAISENNGDRQPQHF. DNA of the CDR3: TGTGCCATCAGTGAGAACAACGGGGACCGTCAGCCCCAGCATTTT.

The chain recombines TRBV27 with TRBJ2-7; tentatively, D is TRBD1 (6 bases). Germline V gene data show CDR1 as MNHEY and CDR2 as SMNVEV (reference sequence). The CDR3 has 15 amino acids. V shed 1 base and J shed 7 bases, with 17 bases lying between them. The CDR3 nucleotides read TGTGCCAGCAGTTTATATCTGGGGGCATCAGAGGAGCAGTACTTC. It yields the protein CASSLYLGASEEQYF.

This clonotype has a count of ten or more. J is TRBJ2-1 and V is TRBV20-1; D remains ambiguous. CDR3 length equals 13 residues. CDR1 DFQATT and CDR2 SNEGSKA come from the germline V gene (reference sequence). With 4 bases removed from V and 4 bases from J, the gap between germline ends came to 11 bases. The chain's CDR3 is CSATRTEYNEQFF. The DNA for the CDR3 is TGCAGTGCTACCCGGACGGAGTACAATGAGCAGTTCTTC.

This clonotype was found many times. The genes are TRBV6-1 and TRBJ2-7; D is unclear. The CDR3 runs 15 residues. V lost 0 bases and J lost 2, with 11 bases in between. Germline CDR1 and CDR2: MNHNS and SASEGT. CDR3 DNA: TGTGCCAGCAGTGAAGCGGTTCCGCTTACCTACGAGCAGTACTTC. The encoded protein is CASSEAVPLTYEQYF.

About this clonotype itself: A read error is possible here, since a much larger clone lies one base away. This chain uses TRBV10-3 with TRBJ2-7, with 11 bases that match TRBD1. The assigned J gene may be wrong: the sequence end matches TRBJ2-1 better. This CDR3 contains 14 residues. CDR1 is ENHRY and CDR2 is SYGVKD in the germline V gene. Here the CDR3 reads CAIRGTGGDYEQFF. Here the CDR3 DNA reads TGTGCCATCAGAGGGACAGGGGGGGACTACGAGCAGTTCTTC.

This clonotype was counted between two and nine times. The chain uses TRBV7-3 and TRBJ2-1; 8 bases agree with TRBD1. V shed 5 bases and J 8 bases; nucleotides not matched to a gene: 8. Germline-derived CDR1 and CDR2 are SGHTA and FQGTGA. CDR3 length: 14 amino acids. This CDR3 reads CASSPRDRSDEQFF. CDR3 in DNA: TGTGCCAGCAGCCCCCGGGACAGGAGCGATGAGCAGTTCTTC.

The sample holds many counts of this clonotype. This chain joins TRBV10-3 and TRBJ1-1; D is possibly TRBD1 (5 bases). Germline V CDR1 and CDR2: ENHRY, SYGVKD. This CDR3 region has 15 residues. Trimming removed 6 bases at V and 1 base at J, with 15 bases between. CDR3 region: CAIRSNYGQNTEAFF. In nucleotides, the CDR3 is TGTGCCATCAGATCGAACTACGGACAGAACACTGAAGCTTTCTTT.

The chain recombines TRBV29-1 with TRBJ2-7; no firm D call. Germline CDR1 is SQVTM and CDR2 is ANQGSEA. This CDR3 spans 12 amino acids. With 1 base removed from V and 3 bases from J, the gap between germline ends came to 7 bases. This CDR3 reads CSVEVGGYEQYF. In DNA form, the CDR3 reads TGCAGCGTTGAAGTAGGTGGCTACGAGCAGTACTTC.

Comment on this clonotype: A much more abundant neighbour one base away suggests this may be a read error. This sequence joins TRBV28 and TRBJ1-2; D not certain. Germline V gives CDR1 MDHEN, CDR2 SYDVKM. This CDR3 spans 14 amino acids. V gave up 2 bases and J gave up 2 bases, with 9 bases separating them. The CDR3 is CASSLQRANYGYTF. The CDR3 nucleotides are TGTGCCAGCAGTTTACAGAGGGCGAACTATGGCTACACCTTC.

This clonotype was observed many times. This chain links TRBV20-1 with TRBJ2-5, with D unresolved. Germline CDR1 reads DFQATT; CDR2 reads SNEGSKA (reference sequence). Trimming took 1 base from V and 5 from J, leaving 11 bases between them. There are 13 residues in the CDR3. This CDR3 reads CSARAPSGETQYF. CDR3 DNA: TGCAGTGCTAGAGCTCCATCCGGGGAGACCCAGTACTTC.

Many counts were recorded for this clonotype. The chain links TRBV28 to TRBJ2-7; 10 bases map to TRBD1. The CDR3 totals 15 residues. With V trimmed by 3 bases and J by 4 bases, 6 bases remained unmatched. Germline V CDR1 and CDR2: MDHEN, SYDVKM. The CDR3: CASSLIWTGGYEQYF. CDR3 sequence (DNA): TGTGCCAGCAGTTTGATTTGGACAGGGGGTTACGAGCAGTACTTC.

A few counts support this clonotype. The chain joins TRBV18 to TRBJ2-1; 8 bases agree with TRBD1. This CDR3 comprises 15 residues. V trimming: 3 bases; J trimming: 8 bases; junction bases outside the gene matches: 9. The germline CDR1 and CDR2 sequences are KGHSH and LQKENI. The CDR3 region is CASSPTTGDFYEQFF. The DNA for the CDR3 is TGTGCCAGCTCACCCACGACAGGGGACTTCTATGAGCAGTTCTTC.

DNA of the CDR3: TGTGCCAGCAGTGAACGAGCCCCCGAGCAGTTCTTC. Translated, it gives CASSERAPEQFF. The chain carries TRBV2 and TRBJ2-1; unclear D gene. Germline V lookup: CDR1 SNHLY, CDR2 FYNNEI. This CDR3 region has 12 residues. Trimming pared 2 bases from V and 10 bases from J, leaving 9 bases between.

This clonotype has a count of ten or more. This chain uses TRBV20-1 with TRBJ2-7; TRBD1 is a possible D gene (6 bases). V shed 2 bases and J shed 4 bases, with 15 bases lying between them. Germline CDR1 and CDR2: DFQATT and SNEGSKA (reference sequence). CDR3 length equals 14 residues. CDR3 sequence reads: CSARRFQGNYEQYF. DNA for the CDR3: TGCAGTGCTAGAAGGTTCCAGGGGAATTACGAGCAGTACTTC.

CDR3 amino acids: CASSSGGQYEQYF. CDR3 nucleotides: TGCGCCAGCAGTTCAGGGGGACAATACGAGCAGTACTTC. This chain uses TRBV5-1 with TRBJ2-7, with 7 bases identical to TRBD1. With V trimmed by 5 bases and J by 4 bases, 6 bases remained unmatched. Germline assignment: CDR1 SGHRS and CDR2 YFSETQ. The CDR3 runs 13 residues.